The source of this T cell receptor beta chain is a study of blood T cells in healthy people across ages. Across the study: About one barcoded beta molecule per two T cells was the capture yield of template switching. The study, taken as a whole, reports: Estimated diversity that came from one million T cells was considered an underestimate.

Per sample, extraction of total RNA gave at least 5 micrograms in every case. To note about this clonotype: Antigen unknown.

It was with a sample-barcoded 5' primer and a J-beta primer mix that a second PCR of roughly 7 to 12 cycles was run. TCRdb ran MiXCR on the 5' RACE reads and lists one entry per CDR3 protein. Of fewer than 1.5 million distinct CDR3 sequences detected, about 43% appear once; the ten largest clones hold 7% to 9%. The TCR comes from a young woman in good health. The sequenced sample was blood.

The DNA of the CDR3 is TGCAGCGTCCAAATCCAACGCCGGGAGACCCAGTACTTC. It encodes CSVQIQRRETQYF. The genes are TRBV29-1 and TRBJ2-7; D gene unclear. The last part of the DNA fits TRBJ2-5 better; the J call may be wrong. Germline V lookup: CDR1 SQVTM, CDR2 ANQGSEA. This CDR3 is 13 amino acids long.